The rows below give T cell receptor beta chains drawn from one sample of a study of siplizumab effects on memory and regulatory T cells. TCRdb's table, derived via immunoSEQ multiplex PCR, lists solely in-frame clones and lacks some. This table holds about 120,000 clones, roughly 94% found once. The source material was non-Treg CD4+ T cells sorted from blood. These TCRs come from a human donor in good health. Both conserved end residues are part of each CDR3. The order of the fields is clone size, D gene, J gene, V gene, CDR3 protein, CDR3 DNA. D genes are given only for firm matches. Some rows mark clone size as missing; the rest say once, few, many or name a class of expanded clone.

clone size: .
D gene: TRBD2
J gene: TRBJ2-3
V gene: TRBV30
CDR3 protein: CAWSVRGADTQYF
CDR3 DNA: TGTGCCTGGAGTGTACGGGGGGCAGATACGCAGTATTTT

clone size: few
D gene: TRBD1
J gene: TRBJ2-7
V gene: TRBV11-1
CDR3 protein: CASSYRTGGGDEQYF
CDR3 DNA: TGTGCCAGCAGCTATAGGACAGGGGGTGGCGACGAGCAGTACTTC

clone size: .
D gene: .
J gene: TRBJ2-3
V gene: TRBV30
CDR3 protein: CAWSVPPRTQGYF
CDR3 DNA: TGTGCCTGGAGTGTACCCCCCCGGACTCAGGGATATTTT

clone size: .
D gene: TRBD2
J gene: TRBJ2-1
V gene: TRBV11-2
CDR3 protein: CASRPLAGGDNEQFF
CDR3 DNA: TGTGCCAGCAGACCTCTAGCGGGAGGAGACAATGAGCAGTTCTTC

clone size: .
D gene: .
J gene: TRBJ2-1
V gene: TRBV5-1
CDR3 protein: CASRGSVAGNEQFF
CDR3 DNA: TGCGCCAGCAGGGGGAGCGTGGCGGGTAATGAACAGTTCTTC

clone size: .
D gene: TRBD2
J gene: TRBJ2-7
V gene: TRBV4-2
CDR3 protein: CASSSGGAYEQYF
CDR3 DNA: TGTGCCAGCAGCTCCGGGGGGGCCTACGAGCAGTACTTC

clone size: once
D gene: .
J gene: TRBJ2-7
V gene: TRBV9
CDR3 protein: CASSPSPTGGKQYF
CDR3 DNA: TGTGCCAGCAGCCCAAGCCCAACAGGAGGGAAGCAGTACTTC

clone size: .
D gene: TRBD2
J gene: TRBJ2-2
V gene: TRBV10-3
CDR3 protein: CAIRSGRSGELFF
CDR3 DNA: TGTGCCATACGGAGCGGGAGGTCCGGGGAGCTGTTTTTT

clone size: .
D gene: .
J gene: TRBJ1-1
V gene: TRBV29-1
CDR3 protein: CSVERRQSNTEAFF
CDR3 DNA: TGCAGCGTTGAACGCCGACAGTCGAACACTGAAGCTTTCTTT

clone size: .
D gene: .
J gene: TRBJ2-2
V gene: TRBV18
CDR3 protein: CASSPARTPTGELFF
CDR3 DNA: TGTGCCAGCTCACCAGCCCGGACACCCACCGGGGAGCTGTTTTTT

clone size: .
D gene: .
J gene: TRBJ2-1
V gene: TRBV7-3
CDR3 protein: CASSLLLAGGNEQFF
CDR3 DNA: TGTGCCAGCAGCTTATTACTAGCTGGGGGCAATGAGCAGTTCTTC

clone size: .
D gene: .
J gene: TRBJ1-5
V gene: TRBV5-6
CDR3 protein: CASSLVRGNQPQHF
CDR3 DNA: TGTGCCAGCAGCTTGGTTCGGGGTAATCAGCCCCAGCATTTT

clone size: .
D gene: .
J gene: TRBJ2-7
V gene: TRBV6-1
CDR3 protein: CASSVADSYEQYF
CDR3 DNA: TGTGCCAGCAGTGTTGCAGACAGCTACGAGCAGTACTTC

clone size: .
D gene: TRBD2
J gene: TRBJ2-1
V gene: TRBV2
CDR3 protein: CASSGDLSGTFYNEQFF
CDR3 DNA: TGTGCCAGCAGCGGGGACCTTAGCGGGACCTTCTACAATGAGCAGTTCTTC

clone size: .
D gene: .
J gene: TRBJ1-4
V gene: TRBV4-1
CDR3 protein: CASSKRQEGSEKLFF
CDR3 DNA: TGCGCCAGCAGCAAACGACAGGAGGGAAGTGAAAAACTGTTTTTT

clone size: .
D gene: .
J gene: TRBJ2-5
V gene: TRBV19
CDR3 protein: CASSRTEETQYF
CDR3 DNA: TGTGCCAGTAGTCGGACAGAAGAGACCCAGTACTTC

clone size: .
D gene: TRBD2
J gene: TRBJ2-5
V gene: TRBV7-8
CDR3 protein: CASARGLAGEETQYF
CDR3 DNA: TGTGCCAGCGCGAGGGGACTAGCGGGGGAAGAGACCCAGTACTTC

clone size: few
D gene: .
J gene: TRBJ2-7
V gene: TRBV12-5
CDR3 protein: CASGLEGGQSSEQYF
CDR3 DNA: TGTGCTAGTGGTTTGGAGGGGGGACAAAGCTCCGAGCAGTACTTC

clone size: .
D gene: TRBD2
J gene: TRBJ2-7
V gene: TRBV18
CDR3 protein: CASSPGPGLAGRYEQYF
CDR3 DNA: TGTGCCAGCTCACCAGGGCCGGGACTAGCGGGAAGATACGAGCAGTACTTC

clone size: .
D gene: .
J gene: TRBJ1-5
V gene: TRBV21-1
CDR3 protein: CASSKALCRGSSNQPQHF
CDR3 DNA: TGTGCCAGCAGCAAAGCTCTATGTAGGGGGTCTAGCAATCAGCCCCAGCATTTT

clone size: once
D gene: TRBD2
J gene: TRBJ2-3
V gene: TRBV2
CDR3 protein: CASSDGTSGGIVDTQYF
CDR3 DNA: TGTGCCAGCAGTGACGGGACTAGCGGGGGGATAGTAGATACGCAGTATTTT

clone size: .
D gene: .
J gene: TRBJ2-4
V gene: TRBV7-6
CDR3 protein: CASSLDPGSKNIQYF
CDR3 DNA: TGTGCCAGCAGCTTAGATCCGGGGTCGAAAAACATTCAGTACTTC

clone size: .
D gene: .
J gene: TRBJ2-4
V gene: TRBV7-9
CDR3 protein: CASSLRAEAFVQYF
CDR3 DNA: TGTGCCAGCAGCTTGCGGGCAGAGGCCTTCGTTCAGTACTTC